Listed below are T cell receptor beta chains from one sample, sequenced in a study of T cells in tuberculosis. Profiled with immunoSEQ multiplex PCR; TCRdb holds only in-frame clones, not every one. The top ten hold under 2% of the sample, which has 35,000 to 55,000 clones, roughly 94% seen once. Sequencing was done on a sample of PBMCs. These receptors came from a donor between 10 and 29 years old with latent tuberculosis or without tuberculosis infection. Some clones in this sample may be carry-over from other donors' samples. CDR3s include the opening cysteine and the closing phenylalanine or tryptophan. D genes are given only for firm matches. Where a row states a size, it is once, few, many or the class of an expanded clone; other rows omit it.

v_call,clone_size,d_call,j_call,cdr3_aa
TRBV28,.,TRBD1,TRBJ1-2,CASSFAPDRGYGYTF
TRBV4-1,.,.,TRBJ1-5,CASSQDRGAGNQPQHF
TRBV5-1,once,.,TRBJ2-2,CASSLAPGAGELFF
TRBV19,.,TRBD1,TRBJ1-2,CASSIRRGQGSYGYTF
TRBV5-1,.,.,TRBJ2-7,CASSFDRSYEQYF
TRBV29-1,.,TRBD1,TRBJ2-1,CSVDGQGKGLEYNEQFF
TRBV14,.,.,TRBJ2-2,CASRWTANTGELFF
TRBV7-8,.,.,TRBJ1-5,CASSPDSLSQPQHF
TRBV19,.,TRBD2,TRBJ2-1,CASTIGLAPSYNEQFF
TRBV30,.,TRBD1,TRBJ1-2,CAWSVRAGGWYGYTF
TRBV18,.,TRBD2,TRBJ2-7,CASSPASGRPYEQYF
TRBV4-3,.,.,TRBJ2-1,CASSQKGQGSPSYNEQFF
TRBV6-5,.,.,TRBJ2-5,CASSMRLSQETQYF
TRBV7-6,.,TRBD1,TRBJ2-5,CASSLERAPHRGETQYF
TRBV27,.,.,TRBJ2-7,CASSLSERTYEQYF
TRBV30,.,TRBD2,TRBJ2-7,CAWSEGSSGRLLIYEQYF
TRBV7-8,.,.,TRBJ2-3,CASSPERAPFTDTQYF
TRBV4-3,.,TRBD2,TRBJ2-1,CASSQDGGRSSYNEQFF
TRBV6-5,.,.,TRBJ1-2,CASSYYSGAYGYTF
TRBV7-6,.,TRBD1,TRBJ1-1,CASSLATGGLNTEAFF
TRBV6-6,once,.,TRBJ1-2,CASSYAGGYYGYTF
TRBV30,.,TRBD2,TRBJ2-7,CAGRVAGFYEQYF
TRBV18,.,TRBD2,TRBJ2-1,CASSPGLAASYNEQFF
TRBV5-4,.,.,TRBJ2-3,CASSSPGTDTQYF
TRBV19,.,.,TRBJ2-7,CASSISSLNEQYF
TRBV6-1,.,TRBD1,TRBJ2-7,CASSDPGQGRYEQYF
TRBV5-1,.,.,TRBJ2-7,CASSLETHSYEQYF
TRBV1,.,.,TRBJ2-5,CTSSQVRHNQETQYF
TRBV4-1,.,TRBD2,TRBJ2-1,CASSQDPAGASEQFF
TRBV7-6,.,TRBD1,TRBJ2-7,CASSLGQGVHEQYF
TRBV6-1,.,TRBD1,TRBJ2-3,CASSGGTGTDTQYF
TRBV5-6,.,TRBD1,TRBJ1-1,CASSRTGRDTEAFF
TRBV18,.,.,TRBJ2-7,CASSLGQYNYEQYF
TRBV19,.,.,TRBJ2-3,CASGFTGLSATDTQYF
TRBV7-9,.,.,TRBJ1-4,CASSSRLGQPNEKLFF
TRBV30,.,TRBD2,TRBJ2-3,CAWSWDTQPGLAHTDTQYF
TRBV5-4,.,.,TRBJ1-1,CASGIQGNTEAFF
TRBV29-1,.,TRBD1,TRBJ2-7,CSARDSQFSEQYF
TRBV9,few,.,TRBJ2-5,CASSPQGQGGQETQYF
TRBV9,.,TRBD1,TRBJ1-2,CASSVDGDRRYGYTF
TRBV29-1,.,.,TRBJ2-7,CSVVSAGLYEQYF
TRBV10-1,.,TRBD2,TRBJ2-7,CASRAGLVGEQYF
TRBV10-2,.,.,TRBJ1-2,CASSDPDSYGYTF
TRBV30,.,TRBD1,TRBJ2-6,CAWSAYRQGASSGANVLTF
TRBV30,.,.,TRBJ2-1,CAWADRQEQFF
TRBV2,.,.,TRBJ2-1,CAITLWTASYNEQFF
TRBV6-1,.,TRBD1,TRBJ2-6,CASSEGTGKFSGANVLTF
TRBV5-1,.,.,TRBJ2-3,CASKRGGTDTQYF
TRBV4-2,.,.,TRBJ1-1,CASSQEGKATVGTEAFF
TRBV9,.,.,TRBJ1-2,CASSVAVAGAWGYTF
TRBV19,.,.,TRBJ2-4,CASRSEGNIQYF
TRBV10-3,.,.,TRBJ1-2,CAISESTDYYGYTF
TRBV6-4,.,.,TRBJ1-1,CASSDSRVQNTEAFF
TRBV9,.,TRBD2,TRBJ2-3,CASSAFSSGSPDTQYF
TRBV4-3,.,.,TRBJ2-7,CASSLRRVSSYEQYF
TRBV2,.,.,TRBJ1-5,CASSGANQPQHF
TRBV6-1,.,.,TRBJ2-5,CASYYKETQYF
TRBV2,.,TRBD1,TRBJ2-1,CAWPGTGNEQFF
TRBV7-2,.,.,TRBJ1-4,CASSLYGAGEKLFF